The 6 T cell receptor beta chains listed next were all sequenced from one sample in a study of blood T cell repertoires in COVID-19. Method: immunoSEQ multiplex PCR; TCRdb's copy keeps in-frame clones and lacks some. The data contain roughly 230,000 clones, approximately 83% of them seen just once; the ten biggest clones take up around 25%. Sequenced material: peripheral blood. Receptors were obtained from a man aged 40-55 years with acute or convalescent COVID-19.

The chain recombines TRBV4-2 with TRBJ2-7; D may be TRBD2 (5 bases). The CDR3 spans 13 residues. V gave up 2 bases and J gave up 3 bases, with 8 bases separating them. From germline, CDR1 is LGHNA and CDR2 YNFKEQ. CDR3 sequence (DNA): TGTGCCAGCAGCCAAACTAGTTACTACGAGCAGTACTTC. It codes for CASSQTSYYEQYF.

In its sample, this clone was seen a few times. The chain links TRBV5-1 to TRBJ2-7; possibly TRBD1 for D (6 bases). Per the germline V gene, CDR1 is SGHRS and CDR2 is YFSETQ. The CDR3 loop spans 14 amino acids. V was clipped by 5 bases and J by 3 bases, with 15 bases between them. CDR3 in DNA: TGCGCCAGCAGTCCCGGGACAATCCTCTACGAGCAGTACTTC. Translated: CASSPGTILYEQYF. The whole variable domain, filled in from reference TRBV5-1 and TRBJ2-7, reads KAGVTQTPRYLIKTRGQQVTLSCSPISGHRSVSWYQQTPGQGLQFLFEYFSETQRNKGNFPGRFSGRQFSNSRSEMNVSTLELGDSALYLCASSPGTILYEQYFGPGTRLTVT.

The J gene is TRBJ1-3, the V gene TRBV13, with no clear D. CDR1 is PRHDT and CDR2 is FYEKMQ in the germline V gene (reference sequence). Trimming removed 5 bases from V and 0 bases from J, with 17 bases in between. The CDR3 consists of 17 residues. CDR3 in amino acids: CASSPFLGQSSGNTIYF. In nucleotides, the CDR3 is TGTGCCAGCAGCCCTTTCTTGGGCCAGAGCTCTGGAAACACCATATATTTT.

V and J are TRBV6-2 or TRBV6-3 and TRBJ2-1; 7 nucleotides agree with TRBD2. V gave up 0 bases and J gave up 10 bases; unmatched junction bases: 12. The CDR3 runs to 16 residues. The germline CDR1 and CDR2 sequences are MNHEY and SVGEGT. The CDR3 nucleotides read TGTGCCAGCAGTTACTCCCCCGGAGCGGGATTAACAGAGCAGTTCTTC. The encoded protein is CASSYSPGAGLTEQFF.

The chain couples TRBV2 to TRBJ1-3; unclear D gene. Germline V gene data show CDR1 as SNHLY and CDR2 as FYNNEI. This CDR3 has 14 amino acids. V was cut by 4 bases and J by 0 bases, with 7 bases left in between. CDR3 sequence (DNA): TGTGCCAGCAGTGGGCGGCTCTCTGGAAACACCATATATTTT. Encoded protein: CASSGRLSGNTIYF.

The J gene is TRBJ1-2, the V gene TRBV6-2 or TRBV6-3, with D uncertain. This CDR3 contains 13 residues. Germline V gene lookup returns CDR1 MNHEY and CDR2 SVGEGT. The V and J ends lost 6 bases and 4 bases respectively, with 12 bases between them. The CDR3: CASSPARIYGYTF. The CDR3 DNA follows: TGTGCCAGCAGCCCCGCCAGGATCTATGGCTACACCTTC.